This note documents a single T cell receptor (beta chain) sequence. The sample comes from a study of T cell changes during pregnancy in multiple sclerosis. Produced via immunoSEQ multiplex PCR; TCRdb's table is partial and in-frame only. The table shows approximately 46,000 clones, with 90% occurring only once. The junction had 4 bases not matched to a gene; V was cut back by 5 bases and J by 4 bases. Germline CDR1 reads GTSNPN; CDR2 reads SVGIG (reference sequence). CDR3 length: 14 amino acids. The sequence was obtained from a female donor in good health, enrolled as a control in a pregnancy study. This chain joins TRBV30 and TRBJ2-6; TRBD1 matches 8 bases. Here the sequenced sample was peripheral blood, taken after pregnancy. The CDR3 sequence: CAWAGQAGANVLTF. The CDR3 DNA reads TGTGCCTGGGCGGGACAGGCCGGGGCCAACGTCCTGACTTTC.